This entry is about one TCR beta chain. This sample was taken from a study of patients and donors after allogeneic stem cell transplantation. CDR1 is GTSNPN and CDR2 is SVGIG in the germline V gene (reference sequence). V was cut by 2 bases and J by 6 bases, with 11 bases left in between. The CDR3 contains 13 residues. Via MiXCR, TCRdb re-called the RT-PCR reads, giving one row per CDR3 protein. The sample lists 900,000 to 1,000,000 distinct CDR3 sequences; about a sixth were seen once. The origin of this receptor is a human donor who was either an allogeneic HSCT recipient or a stem cell or donor lymphocyte infusion donor (not recorded which). It is not recorded whose cells these are; they may come from a transplant donor. The rearrangement joins TRBV30 to TRBJ1-5; D call uncertain. Sample: blood, either unsorted or a sorted T cell fraction (not recorded which). The CDR3 sequence: CAWSPRTTQPQHF. As DNA, the CDR3 is TGTGCCTGGAGTCCACGGACGACTCAGCCCCAGCATTTT.